The source of this T cell receptor beta chain is a study of OX40 agonist ivuxolimab in advanced cancers. In the study overall: Clinicians treated patients with ivuxolimab, an agonistic anti-OX40 (CD134) antibody.

Profiling relied on immunoSEQ multiplex PCR, and the TCRdb table lists in-frame clones only, not all of them. The sample carries fewer than 40,000 clones, over 60% recorded once. Systemic immunosuppression or autoimmune disease history was grounds to exclude patients. Study-level results: The 0.1-3.0 mg/kg partial responders had among the lowest clonal expansion.

The CDR3 runs to 14 residues. Trimming stripped 4 bases from V and 4 bases from J, with 10 bases between. Germline V gives CDR1 SEHNR, CDR2 FQNEAQ (reference sequence). The sample holds one count of this clone. What it binds is unknown. The chain employs TRBV7-9 and TRBJ1-4, with D possibly matching TRBD1 (6 bases). The sequencing here drew on CD4+ or CD8+ T cells sorted from blood, taken in a trial of the OX40 agonist ivuxolimab. This sequence was found in an adult with an advanced solid tumor such as melanoma, head and neck, liver or kidney cancer. CDR3 region: CASSSQGINEKLFF. The CDR3 coding sequence is TGTGCCAGCAGCTCTCAGGGGATTAATGAAAAACTGTTTTTT.